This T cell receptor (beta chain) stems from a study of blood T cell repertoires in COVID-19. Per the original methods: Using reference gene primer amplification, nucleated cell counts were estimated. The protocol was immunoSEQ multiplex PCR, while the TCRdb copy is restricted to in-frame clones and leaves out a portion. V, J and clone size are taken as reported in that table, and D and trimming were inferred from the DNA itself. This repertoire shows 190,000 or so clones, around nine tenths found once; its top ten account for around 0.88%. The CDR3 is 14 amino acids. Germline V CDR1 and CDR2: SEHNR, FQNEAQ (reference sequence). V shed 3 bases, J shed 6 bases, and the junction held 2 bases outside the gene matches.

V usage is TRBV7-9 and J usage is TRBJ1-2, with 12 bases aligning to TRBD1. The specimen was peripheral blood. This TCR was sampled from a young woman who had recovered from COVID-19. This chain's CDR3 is CASSLGTGGDGYTF. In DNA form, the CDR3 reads TGTGCCAGCAGCTTGGGGACAGGGGGCGATGGCTACACCTTC.